This TCR beta chain was captured by sequencing in a study of blood T cell repertoires in COVID-19. Trimming took 5 bases from V and 2 from J; bases not matched to a gene: 12. The CDR3 extends over 17 amino acids. Looked up from germline, CDR1 is SGHNT and CDR2 is YENEEA. Sequenced by immunoSEQ multiplex PCR; TCRdb stores in-frame clones only, minus some. This sample has 400,000 or so clones, with about nine tenths found just once. The TCR comes from a man aged 18 to 29 who had recovered from COVID-19. The V call is TRBV11-3, the J call TRBJ2-5; 9 nucleotides line up with TRBD2. Sequenced: PBMCs or T cells enriched from blood (not recorded which). The DNA for the CDR3 is TGTGCCAGCAGCCTCCGGGCTAGCGGGAAAGTTCAAGAGACCCAGTACTTC. Translated, it gives CASSLRASGKVQETQYF.